The 29 T cell receptor beta chains below come from one sample, sequenced in a study of blood T cells in healthy people across ages. Then a second PCR, running about 6 to 11 cycles, was carried out with a sample-barcoded 5' primer and a J-beta primer mix. From the 5' RACE reads, TCRdb called clonotypes with MiXCR, one entry per CDR3 protein. The sample shows about 280,000 distinct CDR3 sequences, 25% to 30% of them seen only once. The sample was blood. The source is a woman aged 70 to 79 in good health.

The V and J genes are TRBV20-1 and TRBJ2-3, with no clear D. This CDR3 is built from 12 residues. Trimming pared 3 bases from V and 2 bases from J, leaving 6 bases between. Germline V gene sequence: CDR1 DFQATT, CDR2 SNEGSKA (reference sequence). The CDR3 DNA reads TGCAGTGCTAGTCTACCCACAGATACGCAGTATTTT. Protein product: CSASLPTDTQYF.

This chain links TRBV20-1 with TRBJ2-3, with 11 bases lining up with TRBD2. Trimming took 3 bases from V and 3 from J; bases not matched to a gene: 14. The CDR3 runs to 18 residues. Per germline, CDR1 DFQATT and CDR2 SNEGSKA (reference sequence). CDR3 region: CSARGNGVAGGLTDTQYF. Here the CDR3 DNA reads TGCAGTGCTAGGGGCAACGGAGTAGCGGGAGGGCTAACAGATACGCAGTATTTT.

The chain combines TRBV25-1 with TRBJ1-2; D is perhaps TRBD1 (5 bases). From germline, CDR1 is MGHDK and CDR2 SYGVNS. Trimming took off 4 bases at V and 2 bases at J, with 14 bases between the two ends. The CDR3 has 15 amino acids. The CDR3 sequence is CASSGGLGWNYGYTF. DNA of the CDR3: TGTGCCAGCAGTGGGGGACTGGGCTGGAACTATGGCTACACCTTC.

This clonotype has a handful of counts. The chain uses TRBV27 and TRBJ2-6; possibly TRBD1 or TRBD2 for D (7 bases each). Germline CDR1 MNHEY, CDR2 SMNVEV (reference sequence). V was trimmed by 0 bases and J by 4 bases, leaving 19 bases between them. This CDR3 spans 19 amino acids. Here the CDR3 reads CASSLSRGGQQVGANVLTF. CDR3 bases: TGTGCCAGCAGTTTATCTAGGGGGGGACAGCAGGTCGGGGCCAACGTCCTGACTTTC.

This clonotype was seen a handful of times. This sequence joins TRBV20-1 and TRBJ2-7; TRBD2 agrees at 8 bases. Germline loops: CDR1 DFQATT, CDR2 SNEGSKA (reference sequence). The CDR3 contains 15 residues. The V and J ends lost 3 bases and 2 bases, in that order; junction bases with no gene match: 9. The CDR3 DNA sequence: TGCAGTGCTAGTCTTAGAGCGGGAGTCGCCTACGAGCAGTACTTC. It is translated as CSASLRAGVAYEQYF.

The chain recombines TRBV28 with TRBJ1-6, with 10 bases fitting TRBD1. The CDR3 covers 16 residues. Germline V gene lookup returns CDR1 MDHEN and CDR2 SYDVKM. The junction had 10 bases not matched to a gene; V was cut back by 7 bases and J by 7 bases. CDR3 in DNA: TGTGCCAGCATTCCGGGAGACAGGGGGCGAAATTCACCCCTCCACTTT. The encoded protein is CASIPGDRGRNSPLHF.

The CDR3: CASSANPGGGLDTQYF. Written as DNA, the CDR3 is TGTGCCAGCAGCGCAAACCCCGGAGGGGGATTAGATACGCAGTATTTT. The V gene is TRBV28, the J gene TRBJ2-3; the D call may be TRBD1 or TRBD2 (6 bases each). Germline V gene data show CDR1 as MDHEN and CDR2 as SYDVKM. Trimming left V 6 bases short and J 5 bases short, with 21 bases between. The CDR3 contains 16 residues.

The chain is built from TRBV2 and TRBJ2-7; TRBD1 agrees at 9 bases. Germline V gene lookup returns CDR1 SNHLY and CDR2 FYNNEI. The V gene end was trimmed by 1 base and the J gene end by 2 bases; junction bases not matched to a gene: 0. CDR3 length: 14 residues. In nucleotides, the CDR3 is TGTGCCAGCAGTGAAGGGACAGGGGCCTACGAGCAGTACTTC. This translates into CASSEGTGAYEQYF. Together with reference TRBV2 and TRBJ2-7, the CDR3 gives the full variable domain: EPEVTQTPSHQVTQMGQEVILRCVPISNHLYFYWYRQILGQKVEFLVSFYNNEISEKSEIFDDQFSVERPDGSNFTLKIRSTKLEDSAMYFCASSEGTGAYEQYFGPGTRLTVT.

Ten or more counts support this clonotype. The chain combines TRBV4-1 with TRBJ2-7, with D tentatively TRBD1 (5 bases). The CDR3 is made up of 11 amino acids. Trimming took 4 bases from V and 6 from J, leaving 7 bases between them. CDR1 and CDR2 (germline): MGHRA, YSYEKL. The CDR3 loop reads CASSPGSEQYF. CDR3 coding DNA: TGCGCCAGCAGCCCAGGGTCCGAGCAGTACTTC.

The table lists this clonotype with a count of one. This chain uses TRBV6-6 with TRBJ1-2, with D maybe TRBD1 (5 bases). The CDR3 is 10 amino acids. Germline loops: CDR1 MNHNY, CDR2 SVGAGI (reference sequence). Trimming stripped 5 bases from V and 10 bases from J, with 8 bases between. The CDR3 DNA reads TGTGCCAGCAGTGGGACGGACTACACCTTC. It is translated as CASSGTDYTF.

This clonotype came up many times. This chain connects TRBV29-1 to TRBJ2-7, with D hard to call. Germline CDR1 is SQVTM and CDR2 is ANQGSEA. Trimming left V 1 base short and J 0 bases short, with 7 bases between. The CDR3 contains 13 residues. In DNA, the CDR3 is TGCAGCGTTGAAGTCCCGCCCTCCTACGAGCAGTACTTC. This codes for CSVEVPPSYEQYF.

Only a few counts were recorded for this clonotype. The chain has TRBV7-2 and TRBJ2-5, with D perhaps TRBD2 (5 bases). Germline V CDR1 and CDR2: SGHTA, FQGNSA. There are 16 residues in the CDR3. V was cut by 4 bases and J by 4 bases, with 19 bases left in between. CDR3 DNA: TGTGCCAGCAGCTCCCTTGAGGGATTCAATTTAGAGACCCAGTACTTC. This encodes CASSSLEGFNLETQYF. Complete variable domain (other parts from reference TRBV7-2 and TRBJ2-5): GAGVSQSPSNKVTEKGKDVELRCDPISGHTALYWYRQSLGQGLEFLIYFQGNSAPDKSGLPSDRFSAERTGGSVSTLTIQRTQQEDSAVYLCASSSLEGFNLETQYFGPGTRLLVL.

This clonotype was counted only a few times. V and J are TRBV12-3 or TRBV12-4 and TRBJ2-5; 10 bases are a match to TRBD2. V trimming: 6 bases; J trimming: 1 base; junction bases outside the gene matches: 14. This CDR3 has 18 amino acids. The CDR3 region is CASSPRVSGRASQETQYF. As DNA, the CDR3 is TGTGCCAGCAGCCCCCGGGTAAGCGGGAGGGCCTCCCAAGAGACCCAGTACTTC.

The chain joins TRBV20-1 to TRBJ2-5, with D hard to call. From germline, CDR1 is DFQATT and CDR2 SNEGSKA (reference sequence). The V end was cut by 0 bases, the J end by 1 base, with 9 bases between. This CDR3 is 14 amino acids long. The CDR3 is CSARDWQIQETQYF. CDR3 nucleotide sequence: TGCAGTGCTAGAGATTGGCAGATCCAAGAGACCCAGTACTTC.

V and J are TRBV7-6 and TRBJ2-5; D remains ambiguous. There are 13 residues in the CDR3. Deletions cut 5 bases from V and 0 bases from J, with 7 bases between. CDR1 and CDR2 from the germline V gene are SGHVS and FNYEAQ. The CDR3 spells CASSMGYQETQYF. CDR3 DNA: TGTGCCAGCAGCATGGGGTACCAAGAGACCCAGTACTTC.

The chain has TRBV29-1 and TRBJ2-7; D tentatively fits TRBD1 or TRBD2 (5 bases each). Trimming took 0 bases from V and 5 from J, leaving 17 bases between them. This CDR3 has 15 residues. CDR1 and CDR2 from the germline V gene are SQVTM and ANQGSEA. DNA for the CDR3: TGCAGCGTTGAAGATCTTGGGACCCCCGGGAACGAGCAGTACTTC. Translating it yields CSVEDLGTPGNEQYF.

This clonotype was counted a few times. The rearrangement joins TRBV15 to TRBJ2-3, with D possibly matching TRBD1 (6 bases). Trimming left V 4 bases short and J 2 bases short, with 13 bases between. CDR3 length: 15 amino acids. From germline, CDR1 is LNHNV and CDR2 YYDKDF (reference sequence). The CDR3 coding sequence is TGTGCCACCAGCACCGGCCAGGGGCTCACAGATACGCAGTATTTT. Amino acid sequence: CATSTGQGLTDTQYF.

Turning to this clonotype: A single base separates this from a much larger clone, so it may be a read error. The CDR3: CASGEPGLGSNQPQHF. For the CDR3, the DNA is TGTGCCAGCGGTGAACCAGGGTTAGGGAGCAATCAGCCCCAGCATTTT. V usage is TRBV2 and J usage is TRBJ1-5; D is perhaps TRBD1 (5 bases). This CDR3 is 16 amino acids long. Germline-derived CDR1 and CDR2 are SNHLY and FYNNEI.

This chain joins TRBV28 and TRBJ2-5; 8 bases match TRBD1. Germline V gene sequence: CDR1 MDHEN, CDR2 SYDVKM. This CDR3 contains 15 residues. V trimming: 6 bases; J trimming: 5 bases; junction bases outside the gene matches: 11. The CDR3 DNA is TGTGCCAGCAGCCGAACCGGGACAGGTGGGGAGACCCAGTACTTC. It is translated as CASSRTGTGGETQYF.

Remarks on this clonotype: The junction does not match germline at one end; this may be a read error. This sequence joins TRBV9 and TRBJ2-4; the match to TRBD2 covers 9 bases. CDR1 is SGDLS and CDR2 is YYNGEE in the germline V gene. CDR3 length: 16 residues. The CDR3 coding sequence is TGTGCCTGCAGCGCTAGTAGCGGGAGAGCCAAAAACATTCAGTACTTC. Protein sequence: CACSASSGRAKNIQYF.

The chain carries TRBV11-2 and TRBJ2-2; D might be TRBD2 (6 bases). Trimming shortened V by 6 bases and J by 9 bases, and 20 bases separated the two germline ends. This CDR3 spans 15 amino acids. The V gene's germline CDR1 is SGHAT and CDR2 FQNNGV. CDR3 region: CASRVPGRGMRELFF. CDR3 nucleotide sequence: TGTGCCAGCAGAGTTCCCGGGCGGGGCATGAGGGAGCTGTTTTTT.

This clonotype was recorded a few times. DNA of the CDR3: TGCAGCGTTGAGTCAGGATTGGAAGAGACCCAGTACTTC. Its translation is CSVESGLEETQYF. The chain recombines TRBV29-1 with TRBJ2-5, with D uncertain. The CDR3 is 13 amino acids. Trimming stripped 3 bases from V and 3 bases from J, with 11 bases between. Germline assignment: CDR1 SQVTM and CDR2 ANQGSEA.

CDR3 in amino acids: CASSIGTGAYGYTF. CDR3 DNA: TGTGCCAGCAGCATCGGGACAGGCGCTTATGGCTACACCTTC. The V gene is TRBV5-6, the J gene TRBJ1-2; the match to TRBD1 covers 8 bases. V lost 4 bases, J lost 5 bases, and 7 bases stayed unmatched. CDR3 length equals 14 residues. Per germline, CDR1 SGHDT and CDR2 YYEEEE. Combining the CDR3 with reference TRBV5-6 and TRBJ1-2 gives the whole variable domain DAGVTQSPTHLIKTRGQQVTLRCSPKSGHDTVSWYQQALGQGPQFIFQYYEEEERQRGNFPDRFSGHQFPNYSSELNVNALLLGDSALYLCASSIGTGAYGYTFGSGTRLTVV.

The chain uses TRBV5-1 and TRBJ1-5; D may be TRBD1 (6 bases). Germline loops: CDR1 SGHRS, CDR2 YFSETQ. The CDR3 consists of 13 residues. Trimming shortened V by 4 bases and J by 3 bases, and 8 bases separated the two germline ends. The CDR3 here is CASSRDTNQPQHF. Here the CDR3 DNA reads TGCGCCAGCAGCCGGGACACCAATCAGCCCCAGCATTTT.

The count of this clonotype is one. The V call is TRBV30, the J call TRBJ1-5; the D is unclear. V shed 4 bases and J shed 6 bases, with 13 bases lying between them. The CDR3 is 13 amino acids. CDR1 is GTSNPN, CDR2 SVGIG, per germline (reference sequence). The CDR3 sequence is CAWIRWEGQPQHF. DNA for the CDR3: TGTGCCTGGATACGATGGGAAGGTCAGCCCCAGCATTTT.

There are a few counts of this clonotype. The CDR3 DNA follows: TGCGCCAGCAGTTGGGGTAGTGGGGGGAACTACGAGCAGTACTTC. Translated: CASSWGSGGNYEQYF. The chain couples TRBV5-1 to TRBJ2-1; the D gene is possibly TRBD2 (6 bases). The DNA end lines up better with TRBJ2-7; the J call may be wrong. Per germline, CDR1 SGHRS and CDR2 YFSETQ. This CDR3 has 15 residues.

The chain has TRBV7-3 and TRBJ2-5; 9 nucleotides align to TRBD1. The end of the DNA is better explained by TRBJ2-7, so the J call may be wrong. The CDR3 spans 14 residues. CDR1 SGHTA and CDR2 FQGTGA come from the germline V gene. The CDR3 region is CASSPRTGAYEQYF. The CDR3 DNA follows: TGTGCCAGCAGCCCGCGGACAGGGGCCTACGAGCAGTACTTC.

The chain combines TRBV4-1 with TRBJ2-5; 7 bases line up with TRBD2. The CDR3 runs to 17 residues. V lost 0 bases, J lost 2 bases, and 9 bases stayed unmatched. Germline V CDR1 and CDR2: MGHRA, YSYEKL. The CDR3 DNA sequence: TGCGCCAGCAGCCAAGATCAAATAGCGGGCGTTCAAGAGACCCAGTACTTC. Its translation is CASSQDQIAGVQETQYF.

This clonotype was recorded once. The chain recombines TRBV27 with TRBJ2-6, with D possibly being TRBD1 (5 bases). Trimming cost V 6 bases and J 0 bases, with 12 bases left between them. Germline V gene sequence: CDR1 MNHEY, CDR2 SMNVEV (reference sequence). This CDR3 has 16 amino acids. CDR3 residues: CASSLGAHSGANVLTF. The CDR3 DNA is TGTGCCAGCAGCTTAGGGGCTCACTCTGGGGCCAACGTCCTGACTTTC. The complete variable domain, with remaining parts taken from reference TRBV27 and TRBJ2-6, reads EAQVTQNPRYLITVTGKKLTVTCSQNMNHEYMSWYRQDPGLGLRQIYYSMNVEVTDKGDVPEGYKVSRKEKRNFPLILESPSPNQTSLYFCASSLGAHSGANVLTFGAGSRLTVL.